Following are 28 T cell receptor beta chains from one sample sequenced in a study of identical twins. In TCRdb, the 5' RACE reads were re-called with MiXCR into one record per CDR3 protein. The sample shows 200,000 to 250,000 distinct CDR3 sequences, over 9.5% of them seen only once. The sequencing sample was made of memory T cells sorted from blood. The source is a man aged 50-59 years in good health.

The J gene is TRBJ2-7, the V gene TRBV10-3; 7 nucleotides line up with TRBD2. Per the germline V gene, CDR1 is ENHRY and CDR2 is SYGVKD. After removal of 10 bases from V and 0 bases from J, the junction contained 12 bases not matched to a gene. The length of the CDR3 is 15 residues. The CDR3 is CATWGYTGGSYEQYF. The CDR3 DNA reads as TGTGCCACCTGGGGCTACACGGGGGGCTCCTACGAGCAGTACTTC.

This clonotype was recorded a few times. One end of the junction is discordant with germline, which a read error may explain. V usage is TRBV7-9 and J usage is TRBJ2-3, with 10 bases identical to TRBD2. CDR3 length equals 15 residues. Germline CDR1 is SEHNR and CDR2 is FQNEAQ (reference sequence). The CDR3 DNA reads TGTGCCAGCAGCCTTCTATACGGGACTAGCGATTCCCCATCTTTT. It yields the protein CASSLLYGTSDSPSF.

The chain couples TRBV11-3 to TRBJ1-1; no clear D. V shed 6 bases and J shed 4 bases, with 6 bases lying between them. This CDR3 is built from 11 residues. Germline CDR1 is SGHNT and CDR2 is YENEEA. This CDR3 reads CASRKTTEAFF. In DNA form, the CDR3 reads TGTGCCAGCAGGAAGACCACTGAAGCTTTCTTT.

The chain combines TRBV20-1 with TRBJ1-2, with D perhaps matching TRBD1 (5 bases). The CDR3 is made up of 12 amino acids. Deletions cut 3 bases from V and 7 bases from J, with 12 bases between. CDR1 and CDR2 (germline): DFQATT, SNEGSKA (reference sequence). CDR3 in amino acids: CSASGAGFGYTF. The CDR3 DNA sequence: TGCAGTGCTAGTGGGGCAGGGTTTGGCTACACCTTC.

This clonotype was observed many times. The chain joins TRBV20-1 to TRBJ2-1; 8 bases match TRBD2. The CDR3 consists of 16 residues. V lost 5 bases and J lost 2; bases outside the gene matches: 11. The germline gives CDR1 DFQATT, CDR2 SNEGSKA (reference sequence). The CDR3: CSAYPPFSGTYNEQFF. CDR3 sequence (DNA): TGCAGTGCTTACCCACCCTTTAGCGGGACCTACAATGAGCAGTTCTTC.

V is TRBV5-1 and J is TRBJ2-2; 10 bases are shared with TRBD2. The CDR3 runs 18 residues. The trim removed 1 base at V and 1 base at J, leaving 7 bases unmatched. Germline-derived CDR1 and CDR2 are SGHRS and YFSETQ. The chain's CDR3 is CASSLSLLAGLNTGELFF. For the CDR3, the DNA is TGCGCCAGCAGCTTGAGTTTACTAGCGGGATTGAACACCGGGGAGCTGTTTTTT.

This clonotype appeared a few times. This clone may be a read error of a much larger clone one base away. The V gene is TRBV30, the J gene TRBJ2-1; tentative D call: TRBD2 (6 bases). Trimming left V 0 bases short and J 8 bases short, with 26 bases between. Germline CDR1 is GTSNPN and CDR2 is SVGIG (reference sequence). This CDR3 region has 18 residues. The CDR3 here is CAWSVMGGRRTHRDEQFF. The DNA for the CDR3 is TGTGCCTGGAGTGTAATGGGAGGTCGGAGGACCCATAGGGATGAGCAGTTCTTC. The whole variable domain, remainder taken from reference TRBV30 and TRBJ2-1, is SQTIHQWPATLVQPVGSPLSLECTVEGTSNPNLYWYRQAAGRGLQLLFYSVGIGQISSEVPQNLSASRPQDRQFILSSKKLLLSDSGFYLCAWSVMGGRRTHRDEQFFGPGTRLTVL.

The CDR3 sequence is CATSIPGFISGANVLTF. For the CDR3, the DNA is TGTGCCACCAGCATCCCGGGCTTTATCTCTGGGGCCAACGTCCTGACTTTC. The V and J genes are TRBV15 and TRBJ2-6; D uncertain. Germline V CDR1 and CDR2: LNHNV, YYDKDF (reference sequence). Between the trimmed V and J ends, which lost 4 bases and 0 bases, there was a span of 13 bases. This CDR3 contains 17 residues.

The chain employs TRBV4-3 and TRBJ2-5, with a tentative D call TRBD2 (5 bases). CDR3 length: 15 amino acids. Germline-derived CDR1 and CDR2 are LGHNA and YSLEER. Trimming removed 1 base from V and 2 bases from J, with 11 bases in between. The CDR3 region is CASSQGPSGQETQYF. The CDR3 DNA follows: TGCGCCAGCAGCCAAGGTCCCAGCGGTCAAGAGACCCAGTACTTC.

V and J are TRBV7-2 and TRBJ1-5; the D gene is possibly TRBD1 (5 bases). There are 14 residues in the CDR3. V dropped 1 base and J dropped 8 bases, with 12 bases sitting between them. In germline, CDR1 is SGHTA, CDR2 FQGNSA. CDR3 region: CASSLDRGSKPQHF. The CDR3 DNA follows: TGTGCCAGCAGCTTAGATAGGGGTAGTAAGCCCCAGCATTTT.

This sequence joins TRBV5-4 and TRBJ1-4; D ambiguous. Germline V lookup: CDR1 SGHNT, CDR2 YYREEE (reference sequence). The CDR3 totals 15 residues. Trimming took off 1 base at V and 0 bases at J, with 7 bases between the two ends. The CDR3 spells CASSLSPTTNEKLFF. In DNA form, the CDR3 reads TGTGCCAGCAGCTTGTCCCCGACAACTAATGAAAAACTGTTTTTT.

The J gene is TRBJ1-1, the V gene TRBV20-1; maybe TRBD1 (5 bases). This CDR3 contains 13 residues. CDR1 DFQATT and CDR2 SNEGSKA come from the germline V gene (reference sequence). V was pared by 6 bases and J by 0 bases, with 11 bases between. The CDR3 nucleotides read TGCAGTGCCTGGGGGACTATGAACACTGAAGCTTTCTTT. It yields the protein CSAWGTMNTEAFF.

This clonotype appeared many times. This sequence joins TRBV6-5 and TRBJ2-1; D assignment may be TRBD1 or TRBD2 (6 bases each). This CDR3 comprises 12 residues. CDR1 MNHEY and CDR2 SVGAGI come from the germline V gene. V shed 6 bases and J shed 8 bases, with 11 bases lying between them. DNA of the CDR3: TGTGCCAGCAGGTCCGGGGGCTATGAGCAGTTCTTC. This sequence encodes CASRSGGYEQFF.

The V gene is TRBV11-2, the J gene TRBJ2-1, with D possibly TRBD2 on 5 matching bases. Germline V gene lookup returns CDR1 SGHAT and CDR2 FQNNGV. Trimming removed 0 bases at V and 6 bases at J, with 15 bases between. CDR3 length: 16 amino acids. CDR3 coding DNA: TGTGCCAGCAGCTTAGAGCGCGGGTACCTGGGCAATGAGCAGTTCTTC. This translates into CASSLERGYLGNEQFF.

This clonotype is categorized as medium-sized. The gene calls are TRBV15 and TRBJ2-1; TRBD2 is a possible D gene (7 bases). Trimming removed 0 bases from V and 6 bases from J, with 12 bases in between. The CDR3 totals 15 residues. Germline V lookup: CDR1 LNHNV, CDR2 YYDKDF (reference sequence). In nucleotides, the CDR3 is TGTGCCACCAGCAGAGATGCGGGGGCCTTCAATGAGCAGTTCTTC. It is translated as CATSRDAGAFNEQFF.

This clonotype was seen repeatedly, ten times or more. V gene TRBV27 combines with J gene TRBJ2-7; the D gene could be TRBD1 or TRBD2 (5 bases each). Germline CDR1 is MNHEY and CDR2 is SMNVEV (reference sequence). The CDR3 totals 14 residues. V shed 3 bases and J shed 2 bases, with 11 bases lying between them. In DNA, the CDR3 is TGTGCCAGCAGTTTTCGGCAGGGACCCTACGAGCAGTACTTC. Amino acids: CASSFRQGPYEQYF.

This clonotype has only a few counts. This chain joins TRBV5-1 and TRBJ2-5; either TRBD1 or TRBD2 may supply D (7 bases each). V was clipped by 4 bases and J by 4 bases, with 17 bases between them. The V gene's germline CDR1 is SGHRS and CDR2 YFSETQ. The CDR3 is made up of 15 amino acids. CDR3 nucleotide sequence: TGCGCCAGCAGCGAAAACAGGGGAGGGGGAGAGACCCAGTACTTC. It encodes CASSENRGGGETQYF.

This clonotype was detected only a few times. The CDR3 region has the DNA TGCGCCAGCAGCTCGTTCCGGGACAGGGTTTACAATGAGCAGTTCTTC. It yields the protein CASSSFRDRVYNEQFF. The chain uses TRBV5-1 and TRBJ2-1, with 9 bases lining up with TRBD1. Germline loops: CDR1 SGHRS, CDR2 YFSETQ. The CDR3 sequence is 16 residues long. Trimming removed 3 bases from V and 4 bases from J; junction bases left unmatched: 8.

The genes are TRBV20-1 and TRBJ2-5; weak D call: TRBD1 (6 bases). This CDR3 contains 13 residues. Trimming stripped 6 bases from V and 1 base from J, with 12 bases between. Germline values: CDR1 DFQATT, CDR2 SNEGSKA (reference sequence). CDR3 sequence: CSATKTGQETQYF. DNA of the CDR3: TGCAGTGCCACAAAGACAGGCCAAGAGACCCAGTACTTC.

The chain joins TRBV20-1 to TRBJ2-1; 12 bases agree with TRBD2. The germline V gene encodes CDR1 DFQATT and CDR2 SNEGSKA (reference sequence). V lost 2 bases, J lost 7 bases, and 6 bases stayed unmatched. There are 15 residues in the CDR3. CDR3 protein: CSARMLAGGPNEQFF. In DNA, the CDR3 is TGCAGTGCTAGAATGCTAGCGGGAGGGCCTAATGAGCAGTTCTTC.

This clonotype was recorded a few times. This chain connects TRBV7-9 to TRBJ1-4, with 9 bases that match TRBD1. Germline trimming cut 5 bases from V and 5 bases from J; bases unmatched to any gene: 3. The germline V gene encodes CDR1 SEHNR and CDR2 FQNEAQ (reference sequence). The CDR3 has 14 residues. CDR3 protein: CASSIGQGNEKLFF. The CDR3 DNA is TGTGCCAGCAGCATCGGACAGGGGAATGAAAAACTGTTTTTT. The complete variable domain, with remaining parts taken from reference TRBV7-9 and TRBJ1-4, reads DTGVSQNPRHKITKRGQNVTFRCDPISEHNRLYWYRQTLGQGPEFLTYFQNEAQLEKSRLLSDRFSAERPKGSFSTLEIQRTEQGDSAMYLCASSIGQGNEKLFFGSGTQLSVL.

To note about this clonotype: Without the conserved terminal phenylalanine or tryptophan, this CDR3 likely stems from a read error. The chain employs TRBV5-1 and TRBJ2-2; D is perhaps TRBD1 (5 bases). In germline, CDR1 is SGHRS, CDR2 YFSETQ. Trimming shortened V by 2 bases and J by 1 base, and 9 bases separated the two germline ends. The CDR3 totals 15 residues. As DNA, the CDR3 is TGCGCCAGCAGCTTACAGGCGTTGAACACCGGGGAGCTGTTTTCT. This encodes CASSLQALNTGELFS.

This clonotype occurred many times. The chain joins TRBV20-1 to TRBJ2-1, with 14 bases fitting TRBD2. Germline V lookup: CDR1 DFQATT, CDR2 SNEGSKA (reference sequence). The ends lost 3 bases at V and 7 bases at J; junction bases unmatched: 2. The CDR3 extends over 14 amino acids. CDR3 nucleotide sequence: TGCAGTGCTAGCGGGACTAGCGGGAGTAATGAGCAGTTCTTC. This translates into CSASGTSGSNEQFF.

Only a few counts were recorded for this clonotype. The rearrangement links TRBV10-3 to TRBJ2-3; no firm D call. Trimming stripped 6 bases from V and 6 bases from J, with 7 bases between. Germline V gene lookup returns CDR1 ENHRY and CDR2 SYGVKD. The CDR3 is 11 residues long. CDR3 nucleotides: TGTGCCATCAGCCCCGGGGATACGCAGTATTTT. It translates to CAISPGDTQYF.

Points on this clonotype: Relative to the germline gene, one junction end is altered; a read error may explain this. The J gene is TRBJ2-7, the V gene TRBV5-6, with D hard to call. CDR3 length equals 13 residues. CDR1 and CDR2 (germline): SGHDT, YYEEEE. The CDR3 is CASSLRASYDQYF. The CDR3 nucleotides are TGTGCCAGCAGCTTGAGGGCCTCCTACGATCAGTACTTC. Full variable domain (missing parts from reference TRBV5-6 and TRBJ2-7): DAGVTQSPTHLIKTRGQQVTLRCSPKSGHDTVSWYQQALGQGPQFIFQYYEEEERQRGNFPDRFSGHQFPNYSSELNVNALLLGDSALYLCASSLRASYDQYFGPGTRLTVT.

This clonotype was detected many times. The chain uses TRBV4-1 and TRBJ1-2, with TRBD1 matching 8 bases. With 5 bases clipped from V and 1 base from J, the junction kept 15 bases outside the gene matches. The CDR3 consists of 18 residues. Germline CDR1 reads MGHRA; CDR2 reads YSYEKL. CDR3 in DNA: TGCGCCAGCAGCTCCGCTCCTATAGGACAGGGCCGTAACTATGGCTACACCTTC. It specifies CASSSAPIGQGRNYGYTF.

The chain is built from TRBV21-1 and TRBJ2-3; the table gives TRBD2 as D, unverified against the DNA. TRBV21-1 is assigned pseudogene status. CDR3 length equals 15 residues. CDR3 residues: CASSKGAGAKDTQYF. CDR3 DNA sequence: TGTGCCAGCAGCAAGGGTGCGGGAGCGAAAGATACGCAGTATTTT.

There are a few counts of this clonotype. The V gene is TRBV4-1, the J gene TRBJ2-1; TRBD2 aligns across 11 bases. The CDR3 runs 17 residues. Germline CDR1 is MGHRA and CDR2 is YSYEKL. Trimming cost V 1 base and J 10 bases; bases outside gene matches: 12. The CDR3 nucleotides are TGCGCCAGCAGCCAAGGGGCTAGCGGGGGGACGAACCGAGAGCAGTTCTTC. Its translation is CASSQGASGGTNREQFF.